A selection of T cell receptor beta chains follows, all from one sample in a study of cytomegalovirus exposure and HLA in healthy donors. Assay used: immunoSEQ multiplex PCR; TCRdb lists only in-frame clones, some missing. The profile shows about 98,000 clones, approximately 88% of them singletons. The sequencing input was PBMCs. Every receptor here comes from a young woman in good health and CMV-seronegative. Each CDR3 is given with its conserved first and last residue. The D gene is left open where the match is weak. Where a row states a size, it is once, few, many or the class of an expanded clone; other rows omit it.

>few|TRBJ2-5|TRBD1|TRBV5-6
TGTGCCAGCAGAGTCAGGGGGCAAGAGACCCAGTACTTC
CASRVRGQETQYF
>-|TRBJ1-3|-|TRBV6-1
TGTGCCAGCAGTCTAGGCGCCAGCTCTGGAAACACCATATATTTT
CASSLGASSGNTIYF
>once|TRBJ2-7|-|TRBV29-1
TGCAGCGTTGCGATGACAGAACACGAGCCATACGAGCAGTACTTC
CSVAMTEHEPYEQYF
>-|TRBJ2-1|TRBD2|TRBV9
TGTGCCAGCAGCCCCAAAGGAATAGCGGGAGACAATGAGCAGTTCTTC
CASSPKGIAGDNEQFF
>-|TRBJ2-1|-|TRBV19
TGTGCCAGTAGTTCTCTGGGGGGGCTAGGCTACAATGAGCAGTTCTTC
CASSSLGGLGYNEQFF
>few|TRBJ1-2|-|TRBV6-4
TGTGCCAGCAGTGACGGCGCGGGGGTCTATGGCTACACCTTC
CASSDGAGVYGYTF
>-|TRBJ1-4|-|TRBV25-1
TGTGCCAGCACCGTAGGGGCTGTGGGGGAAAAACTGTTTTTT
CASTVGAVGEKLFF
>-|TRBJ1-4|-|TRBV4-3
TGCGCCAGCAGCCAAGAGGGCGCCTTTAATGAAAAACTGTTTTTT
CASSQEGAFNEKLFF
>once|TRBJ2-3|TRBD2|TRBV4-2
TGTGCCAGCAGCCAAGGCGGGAGCGGAGATACGCAGTATTTT
CASSQGGSGDTQYF
>few|TRBJ2-7|-|TRBV11-2
TGTGCCAGCAGCTTCATCCAGTCCGAGCAGTACTTC
CASSFIQSEQYF
>-|TRBJ1-5|TRBD1|TRBV7-6
TGTGCCAGCAGCCCAGGACAGGGCGGCAATCAGCCCCAGCATTTT
CASSPGQGGNQPQHF
>-|TRBJ2-1|TRBD2|TRBV4-3
TGCGCCAGCAGCCAATCAGCTAGCGGGAGATACAATGAGCAGTTCTTC
CASSQSASGRYNEQFF
>-|TRBJ1-1|-|TRBV10-1
TGCGCCAGCAGTGAGCCAGGTTCGAACACTGAAGCTTTCTTT
CASSEPGSNTEAFF
>-|TRBJ1-4|-|TRBV5-4
TGTGCCAGCAGCTTGCCAGGGATTGGGGAAAAACTGTTTTTT
CASSLPGIGEKLFF
>-|TRBJ2-3|-|TRBV2
TGTGCCTCGGGTGATACTAGCACAGATACGCAGTATTTT
CASGDTSTDTQYF
>-|TRBJ2-1|-|TRBV18
TGTGCCAGCTCACCACTCGGTTCGCGGGGAGCCCACAATGAGCAGTTCTTC
CASSPLGSRGAHNEQFF
>-|TRBJ2-5|-|TRBV6-5
TGTGCCAGCAGTCCCTACACGAGGGGGGAGACCCAGTACTTC
CASSPYTRGETQYF
>once|TRBJ2-2|TRBD1|TRBV10-1
TGCGCCACCTCACACCTAGGACAGGGTAAGGAGTTGAACACCGGGGAGCTGTTTTTT
CATSHLGQGKELNTGELFF
>-|TRBJ1-1|-|TRBV29-1
TGCAGCGTTGGCGGTCTGGCCACTGAAGCTTTCTTT
CSVGGLATEAFF
>few|TRBJ2-7|TRBD1|TRBV5-5
TGTGCCAGCAGCTTGACCGACGGACAGGGGAGCTACGAGCAGTACTTC
CASSLTDGQGSYEQYF
>-|TRBJ1-5|-|TRBV19
TGTGCCAGTAGGCGTGTTGGAGTCAATCAGCCCCAGCATTTT
CASRRVGVNQPQHF
>-|TRBJ2-2|-|TRBV5-1
TGCGCCAGCAGCGTGACAGTCTCCGGGGAGCTGTTTTTT
CASSVTVSGELFF
>-|TRBJ2-7|TRBD1|TRBV6-6
TGTGCCAGCAGAACCGGGACAGGGAACTACGAGCAGTACTTC
CASRTGTGNYEQYF
>-|TRBJ1-2|-|TRBV9
TGTGCCAGCAGCGTAGGTCCAGGTCCTAACTATGGCTACACCTTC
CASSVGPGPNYGYTF
>-|TRBJ1-5|-|TRBV6-1
TGTGCCAGCAGTGAAGCGTTCGATCAGCCCCAGCATTTT
CASSEAFDQPQHF
>few|TRBJ2-7|TRBD1|TRBV4-2
TGTGCCAGCAGCCAAGATGCGGGACAGGCCTACGAGCAGTACTTC
CASSQDAGQAYEQYF
>-|TRBJ2-2|-|TRBV18
TGTGCCAGCACCACAGGGACACATAACACCGGGGAGCTGTTTTTT
CASTTGTHNTGELFF
>-|TRBJ1-3|-|TRBV4-3
TGCGCCAGCAGCCAAGGTCACAGGGCGGGAAACACCATATATTTT
CASSQGHRAGNTIYF
>-|TRBJ1-5|-|TRBV21-1
TGTGCCAGCAGCAAGCGGGTTATCTTCAATCAGCCCCAGCATTTT
CASSKRVIFNQPQHF
>once|TRBJ2-1|TRBD2|TRBV7-9
TGTGCCAGCAGCCGCCCTGGCGGGGGAGAAAATGAGCAGTTCTTC
CASSRPGGGENEQFF
>-|TRBJ1-1|TRBD1|TRBV14
TGTGCCAGCAGCCACCGACAGGGTGAGCTCGGAGCTTTCTTT
CASSHRQGELGAFF
>-|TRBJ2-7|-|TRBV20-1
TGCAGTGCTGCGGACTCGCCGGGGCAGTACTTC
CSAADSPGQYF
>-|TRBJ2-7|TRBD1|TRBV7-2
TGTGCCAGCAGCCTTTCGCCGGGACAGCATTACGAGCAGTACTTC
CASSLSPGQHYEQYF
>few|TRBJ1-1|-|TRBV15
TGTGCCACCAGCCCTAGCCTATCACACTCGGGGGGCTTCGGTTACACTGAAGCTTTCTTT
CATSPSLSHSGGFGYTEAFF
>-|TRBJ1-5|-|TRBV5-1
TGCGCCAGCAGCCTCGGGGGAGGGCCTAATCAGCCCCAGCATTTT
CASSLGGGPNQPQHF
>few|TRBJ1-2|-|TRBV5-6
TGTGCCAGCAGCCCCGGGGACTATGGCTACACCTTC
CASSPGDYGYTF
>-|TRBJ2-7|-|TRBV4-3
TGCGCCAGCAGCGGGGGCCCCTACGAGCAGTACTTC
CASSGGPYEQYF
>-|TRBJ1-4|-|TRBV28
TGTGCCAGCATTACTTGGACAGACCCGGGGGAAAAACTGTTTTTT
CASITWTDPGEKLFF
>-|TRBJ1-2|TRBD1|TRBV7-9
TGTGCCAGCAGCTTGTTGGACAGGGAGGAAAGCGGCTATGGCTACACCTTC
CASSLLDREESGYGYTF
>-|TRBJ2-3|TRBD2|TRBV10-3
TGTGCCATCGGAGATAGCGGGAACCTGATGGGGTTT
CAIGDSGNLMGF
>-|TRBJ2-3|TRBD2|TRBV7-6
TGTGCCAGCAGCTTAGCCTGGCCGGGCGGGAGAAAATCTAGCACAGATACGCAGTATTTT
CASSLAWPGGRKSSTDTQYF
>-|TRBJ2-7|TRBD2|TRBV5-4
TGTGCCAGCAGCCAAACTAGCGGGAGAATCGAGCAGTACTTC
CASSQTSGRIEQYF
>-|TRBJ1-6|-|TRBV5-7
TGTGCCAGCAGCTTTGTACAGCCAGATAATTCACCCCTCCACTTT
CASSFVQPDNSPLHF
>-|TRBJ2-3|TRBD2|TRBV7-6
TGTGCCAGCAGCTTAGTAGGCGGGGGGGACACAGATACGCAGTATTTT
CASSLVGGGDTDTQYF
>-|TRBJ2-4|-|TRBV5-1
TGCGCCAGCAGCTTGCCCAACATAGCCAAAAACATTCAGTACTTC
CASSLPNIAKNIQYF